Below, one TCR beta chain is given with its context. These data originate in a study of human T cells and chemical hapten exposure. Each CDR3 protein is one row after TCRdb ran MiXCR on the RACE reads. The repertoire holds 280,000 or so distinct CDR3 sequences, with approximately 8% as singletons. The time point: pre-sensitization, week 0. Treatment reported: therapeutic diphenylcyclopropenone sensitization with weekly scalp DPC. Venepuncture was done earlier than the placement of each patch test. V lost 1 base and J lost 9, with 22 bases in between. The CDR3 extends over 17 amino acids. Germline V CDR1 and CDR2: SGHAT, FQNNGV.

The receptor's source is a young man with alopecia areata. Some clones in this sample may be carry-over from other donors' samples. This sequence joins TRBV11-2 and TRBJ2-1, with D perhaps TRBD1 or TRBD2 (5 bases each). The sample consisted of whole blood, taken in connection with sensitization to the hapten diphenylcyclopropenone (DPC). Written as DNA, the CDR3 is TGTGCCAGCAGCTTAGCGACGGGGACGGTCCTACTCGGTGAGCAGTTCTTC. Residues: CASSLATGTVLLGEQFF.